Included here is one T cell receptor (beta chain) sequence, with context. Its antigen is unidentified. Germline assignment: CDR1 LNHNV and CDR2 YYDKDF (reference sequence). With V trimmed by 8 bases and J by 6 bases, 6 bases remained unmatched. The CDR3 is made up of 14 amino acids. TCR beta cDNA libraries had unique molecular identifiers. cDNA molecules numbering some 500,000 came from roughly 1.1 to 9.2 million T cells. In TCRdb, the PCR reads were re-called with MiXCR into one record per CDR3 protein. The sample has hundreds of thousands of distinct CDR3 sequences, approximately 59% seen once; the top ten hold approximately 10%. The data originate from a study of post-analysis software for immune sequencing data. Study-wide results and limits: Elevated frequency relative to controls characterized 4 or 5 TRBV segments in patients, TRBV5-6, TRBV5-1 and TRBV20-1 among them.

This clonotype originated in a girl aged 2 to 9 with multiple sclerosis. The chain is built from TRBV15 and TRBJ1-5; 11 nucleotides align to TRBD1. Sequences were obtained from blood. This CDR3 reads CATRNGTGGQPQHF. CDR3 bases: TGTGCCACCCGTAACGGGACAGGGGGTCAGCCCCAGCATTTT. The entire variable domain, with the rest obtained from reference TRBV15 and TRBJ1-5, is as follows: DAMVIQNPRYQVTQFGKPVTLSCSQTLNHNVMYWYQQKSSQAPKLLFHYYDKDFNNEADTPDNFQSRRPNTSFCFLDIRSPGLGDTAMYLCATRNGTGGQPQHFGDGTRLSIL.